A single sample gave rise to the 23 T cell receptor beta chains below, sequenced in a study of CD8+CD57+ T cells in acquired aplastic anemia. TCR beta VDJ combinations and CDR3 sequences were profiled from genomic DNA. From the reads, TCRdb called clonotypes with MiXCR, one entry per CDR3 protein. Here the sample spans a few hundred thousand distinct CDR3 sequences, about half being singletons. All sequencing subjects had displayed CD8+CD57+ cell expansion on flow cytometry. Sequences were obtained from sorted CD4+, CD8+, or CD8+CD57+ T cells (not recorded which) from PBMCs. The origin of the receptors is a human donor with aplastic anemia.

The CDR3 is CASSFGQGYSNQPQHF. CDR3 nucleotides: TGTGCCAGCAGTTTCGGGCAGGGCTATAGCAATCAGCCCCAGCATTTT. The chain combines TRBV2 with TRBJ1-5; TRBD1 might be the D (5 bases). V lost 5 bases, J lost 0 bases, and 14 bases lay in between. This CDR3 is 16 amino acids long. The germline V gene has CDR1 SNHLY and CDR2 FYNNEI.

A few counts support this clonotype. The CDR3 region is CASSVDGLRDTEAFF. CDR3 in DNA: TGTGCCAGCAGCGTCGATGGGTTACGGGACACTGAAGCTTTCTTT. J is TRBJ1-1 and V is TRBV9; unclear D gene. This CDR3 has 15 residues. CDR1 SGDLS and CDR2 YYNGEE come from the germline V gene. V was cut by 2 bases and J by 3 bases, with 14 bases left in between.

This chain joins TRBV20-1 and TRBJ1-5; D possibly corresponds to TRBD1 (5 bases). This CDR3 contains 13 residues. Germline V gives CDR1 DFQATT, CDR2 SNEGSKA (reference sequence). V lost 7 bases, J lost 4 bases, and 14 bases lay in between. CDR3 loop: CSVGGGWNQPQHF. As DNA, the CDR3 is TGCAGTGTTGGCGGGGGGTGGAATCAGCCCCAGCATTTT.

This clonotype came up once. A clone one base away is much larger, so this may be a read error. This CDR3 reads CASSQVGPSNEKPFF. The CDR3 DNA sequence: TGTGCCAGCAGCCAAGTGGGACCCTCTAATGAAAAACCGTTTTTT. J is TRBJ1-4 and V is TRBV11-2; tentative D call: TRBD1 (5 bases). The length of the CDR3 is 15 residues. Germline V gene lookup returns CDR1 SGHAT and CDR2 FQNNGV.

The table lists this clonotype with many counts. The genes are TRBV9 and TRBJ1-4; D unresolved. Germline CDR1 reads SGDLS; CDR2 reads YYNGEE. The CDR3 contains 15 residues. Trimming removed 0 bases from V and 4 bases from J, with 10 bases in between. CDR3 region: CASSVDNSNNEKLFF. The CDR3 DNA sequence: TGTGCCAGCAGCGTAGATAACAGCAATAATGAAAAACTGTTTTTT.

The genes are TRBV9 and TRBJ2-3; 8 bases align to TRBD1. V dropped 3 bases and J dropped 2; count of bases not matched to a gene: 2. Germline V gene lookup returns CDR1 SGDLS and CDR2 YYNGEE. The CDR3 spans 14 residues. The CDR3 protein is CASSEDRVTDTQYF. The CDR3 DNA is TGTGCCAGCAGCGAGGACAGGGTCACAGATACGCAGTATTTT.

This clonotype came up many times. The rearrangement links TRBV7-8 to TRBJ2-1; 11 nucleotides align to TRBD1. This CDR3 has 16 amino acids. V was clipped by 6 bases and J by 4 bases; unmatched bases: 8. Germline V gene sequence: CDR1 SGHVS, CDR2 FQNEAQ. CDR3 coding DNA: TGTGCCAGCAGATCGACCGGGACAGGGGGGTACAATGAGCAGTTCTTC. Amino acids: CASRSTGTGGYNEQFF. Supplemented by reference TRBV7-8 and TRBJ2-1, the full variable domain reads GAGVSQSPRYKVAKRGQDVALRCDPISGHVSLFWYQQALGQGPEFLTYFQNEAQLDKSGLPSDRFFAERPEGSVSTLKIQRTQQEDSAVYLCASRSTGTGGYNEQFFGPGTRLTVL.

The chain has TRBV29-1 and TRBJ2-7, with D uncertain. Per germline, CDR1 SQVTM and CDR2 ANQGSEA. This CDR3 comprises 13 residues. V shed 6 bases and J shed 1 base, with 13 bases lying between them. CDR3 DNA sequence: TGCAGCGTGATCCCGGACGGTTCCTACGAGCAGTACTTC. It yields the protein CSVIPDGSYEQYF.

V gene TRBV25-1 combines with J gene TRBJ2-1, with D maybe TRBD2 (6 bases). The CDR3 is 16 residues long. The V gene lost 2 bases and the J gene lost 0 bases, with 11 bases spanning the gap. Per germline, CDR1 MGHDK and CDR2 SYGVNS. The CDR3 nucleotides read TGTGCCAGCAGTGAAGGAGGGACGAGCTCCTACAATGAGCAGTTCTTC. Its translation is CASSEGGTSSYNEQFF.

This sequence joins TRBV7-6 and TRBJ2-7; tentatively, D is TRBD1 (5 bases). V lost 1 base to trimming and J lost 2 bases, with 15 bases between them. Germline V CDR1 and CDR2: SGHVS, FNYEAQ. CDR3 length equals 16 residues. CDR3 sequence reads: CASSLGGDSHPYEQYF. DNA of the CDR3: TGTGCCAGCAGCTTAGGAGGTGACAGTCACCCCTACGAGCAGTACTTC.

The rearrangement uses TRBV12-3 or TRBV12-4 and TRBJ1-6, with TRBD1 matching over 10 bases. V trimming: 4 bases; J trimming: 9 bases; junction bases outside the gene matches: 9. This CDR3 spans 16 amino acids. CDR3 sequence (DNA): TGTGCCAGCAGTTGGGACAGGGGCAGGGGGCGTTCACCCCTCCACTTT. It translates to CASSWDRGRGRSPLHF.

Turning to this clonotype: This sequence may be a read error, since a much larger clone differs from it by one base. V gene TRBV5-1 combines with J gene TRBJ2-2; 8 bases line up with TRBD1. This CDR3 comprises 17 residues. Trimming cost V 4 bases and J 4 bases; bases outside gene matches: 12. From germline, CDR1 is SGHRS and CDR2 YFSETQ. This chain's CDR3 is CASSRTRGQGSTGELFF. CDR3 DNA sequence: TGCGCCAGCAGCCGTACCAGGGGGCAAGGGAGCACCGGGGAGCTGTTTTTT.

This clonotype turned up a few times. The chain has TRBV7-8 and TRBJ2-7; D is possibly TRBD1 (7 bases). The CDR3 is made up of 14 amino acids. Germline V gene sequence: CDR1 SGHVS, CDR2 FQNEAQ. The germline V and J ends were trimmed by 5 bases and 3 bases, with 14 bases remaining between them. CDR3 residues: CASSQEGAGYEQYF. Written as DNA, the CDR3 is TGTGCCAGCAGCCAGGAGGGGGCGGGCTACGAGCAGTACTTC.

The V call is TRBV29-1, the J call TRBJ2-1; 13 positions match TRBD2. The CDR3 spans 15 residues. CDR1 SQVTM and CDR2 ANQGSEA come from the germline V gene. The V and J ends lost 7 bases and 3 bases, in that order; junction bases with no gene match: 6. CDR3 DNA: TGCAGCGCCGGGACTAGCGGGGCCGACTACAATGAGCAGTTCTTC. It encodes CSAGTSGADYNEQFF.

The chain couples TRBV7-2 to TRBJ2-3; D is perhaps TRBD1 (7 bases). Germline V lookup: CDR1 SGHTA, CDR2 FQGNSA. The CDR3 is 16 residues long. The ends were cut back, 3 bases at V and 2 bases at J, with 15 bases in the middle. The CDR3: CASSFPRQGLTDTQYF. The DNA for the CDR3 is TGTGCCAGCAGCTTTCCTAGACAGGGACTCACAGATACGCAGTATTTT.

Many counts were recorded for this clonotype. The chain carries TRBV6-5 and TRBJ2-3, with 11 bases fitting TRBD2. This CDR3 is built from 14 residues. Trimming cost V 4 bases and J 6 bases; bases outside gene matches: 3. Germline CDR1 reads MNHEY; CDR2 reads SVGAGI. CDR3: CASSLGLAVDTQYF. CDR3 bases: TGTGCCAGCAGTTTGGGACTAGCGGTGGATACGCAGTATTTT.

This clonotype has a single count. V and J are TRBV6-5 and TRBJ1-5; weak D call: TRBD1 (5 bases). V was cut by 2 bases and J by 2 bases, with 19 bases left in between. The CDR3 covers 18 residues. Looked up from germline, CDR1 is MNHEY and CDR2 is SVGAGI. The CDR3, as DNA: TGTGCCAGCAGTTACCCACAAGCCGGGGGAAAGGGCAATCAGCCCCAGCATTTT. It is translated as CASSYPQAGGKGNQPQHF.

The table lists this clonotype with a few counts. The gene calls are TRBV3-1 and TRBJ1-2, with unresolved D. Germline V lookup: CDR1 LGHDT, CDR2 YNNKEL (reference sequence). The CDR3 extends over 12 amino acids. V was trimmed by 1 base and J by 4 bases, leaving 4 bases between them. CDR3 region: CASSQAVYGYTF. The CDR3 nucleotides read TGTGCCAGCAGCCAAGCGGTCTATGGCTACACCTTC. The full variable domain, with the rest looked up from reference TRBV3-1 and TRBJ1-2, is DTAVSQTPKYLVTQMGNDKSIKCEQNLGHDTMYWYKQDSKKFLKIMFSYNNKELIINETVPNRFSPKSPDKAHLNLHINSLELGDSAVYFCASSQAVYGYTFGSGTRLTVV.

This clonotype was recorded many times. The chain uses TRBV19 and TRBJ1-5; D is perhaps TRBD1 (5 bases). V lost 4 bases and J 3 bases, leaving 13 bases between the germline ends. This CDR3 has 15 residues. CDR1 and CDR2 from the germline V gene are LNHDA and SQIVND (reference sequence). The DNA of the CDR3 is TGTGCCAGTAGTAGTATTACGGGGGACAATCAGCCCCAGCATTTT. This gives the protein CASSSITGDNQPQHF.

This clonotype was recorded many times. V gene TRBV20-1 combines with J gene TRBJ2-5, with a possible D match to TRBD2 (5 bases). Looked up from germline, CDR1 is DFQATT and CDR2 is SNEGSKA (reference sequence). Trimming took off 1 base at V and 4 bases at J, with 10 bases between the two ends. The CDR3 sequence is 13 residues long. The CDR3 DNA reads TGCAGTGCTAGAGTGAGGGTTGGAGAGACCCAGTACTTC. It is translated as CSARVRVGETQYF.

V usage is TRBV14 and J usage is TRBJ2-3, with D maybe TRBD2 (6 bases). CDR3 length: 15 amino acids. Germline assignment: CDR1 SGHDN and CDR2 FVKESK. Between the trimmed V and J ends, which lost 1 base and 0 bases, there was a span of 8 bases. CDR3 loop: CASSQGGTSTDTQYF. The CDR3 bases are TGTGCCAGCAGCCAAGGGGGGACTAGCACAGATACGCAGTATTTT.

The V gene is TRBV5-1, the J gene TRBJ2-1, with D possibly being TRBD1 or TRBD2 (5 bases each). This CDR3 is built from 15 residues. V was trimmed by 4 bases and J by 7 bases, leaving 18 bases between them. Looked up from germline, CDR1 is SGHRS and CDR2 is YFSETQ. CDR3 sequence reads: CASSMAGTSTNEQFF. The CDR3 bases are TGCGCCAGCAGCATGGCCGGGACGAGCACGAATGAGCAGTTCTTC.

This clonotype was recorded at least ten times. The chain employs TRBV5-1 and TRBJ1-2; possibly TRBD1 for D (5 bases). Germline assignment: CDR1 SGHRS and CDR2 YFSETQ. The V end was cut by 1 base, the J end by 0 bases, with 13 bases between. The CDR3 runs 16 residues. CDR3 residues: CASSLWTGTANYGYTF. In DNA form, the CDR3 reads TGCGCCAGCAGCTTGTGGACCGGGACCGCTAACTATGGCTACACCTTC.